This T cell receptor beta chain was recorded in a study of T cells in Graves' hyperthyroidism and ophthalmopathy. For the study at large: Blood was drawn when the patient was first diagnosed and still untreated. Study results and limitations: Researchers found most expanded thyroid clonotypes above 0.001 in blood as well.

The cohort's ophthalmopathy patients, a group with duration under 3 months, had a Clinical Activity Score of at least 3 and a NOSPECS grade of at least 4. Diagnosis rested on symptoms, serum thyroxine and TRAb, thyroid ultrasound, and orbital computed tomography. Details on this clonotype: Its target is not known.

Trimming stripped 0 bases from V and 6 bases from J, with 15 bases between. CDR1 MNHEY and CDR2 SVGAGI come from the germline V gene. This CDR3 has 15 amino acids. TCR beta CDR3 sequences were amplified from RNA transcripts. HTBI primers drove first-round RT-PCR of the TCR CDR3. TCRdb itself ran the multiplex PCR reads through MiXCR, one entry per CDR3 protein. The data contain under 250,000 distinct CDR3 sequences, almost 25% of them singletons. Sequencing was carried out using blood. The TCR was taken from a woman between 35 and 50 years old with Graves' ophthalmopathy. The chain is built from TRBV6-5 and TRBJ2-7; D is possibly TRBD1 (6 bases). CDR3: CASSYSGFRGGEQYF. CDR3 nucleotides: TGTGCCAGCAGTTACTCCGGTTTCAGGGGCGGCGAGCAGTACTTC.